The text below deals with one TCR beta chain. The antigen remains undetermined. This record belongs to a study of cytotoxic CD8 clonotypes in ibrutinib-treated CLL. From germline, CDR1 is SGHVS and CDR2 FNYEAQ. This CDR3 is 14 amino acids long. With 5 bases clipped from V and 5 bases from J, the junction kept 9 bases outside the gene matches. Study outcomes and limitations: For progressing versus sustained-remission patients, sampling times were not the same.

The repertoire was sequenced with immunoSEQ multiplex PCR; TCRdb's copy has only in-frame clones and lacks some. The sample carries 150,000 to 200,000 clones, about 84% recorded once. The sample here was PBMCs, taken after 24 months of ibrutinib treatment. The rearrangement uses TRBV7-6 and TRBJ2-7; TRBD1 matches 7 bases. This receptor was taken from a human donor with chronic lymphocytic leukemia. The chain's CDR3 is CASSPMTGFNEQYF. For the CDR3, the DNA is TGTGCCAGCAGCCCAATGACAGGGTTCAACGAGCAGTACTTC.